This is a list of T cell receptor beta chains from one sample in a study of blood T cell repertoires in COVID-19. Here immunoSEQ multiplex PCR was the method, and the copy in TCRdb shows in-frame clones only, minus some. The sample yields about 200,000 clones, 80% to 85% seen once. What was sequenced was PBMCs or T cells enriched from blood (not recorded which). Source of these receptors: a man aged 35 to 55 who had recovered from COVID-19. Each CDR3 is given with its conserved first and last residue. The order of the fields is D gene, V gene, J gene, clone size, CDR3 protein, CDR3 DNA. A D gene is named only where the DNA matches it firmly. Size is omitted from some rows. Given values are once, few, many or a class for expanded clones.

>NA|TRBV12-3/TRBV12-4|TRBJ1-1|few
CASSLGQNTEAFF
TGTGCCAGCAGTTTAGGGCAGAACACTGAAGCTTTCTTT
>TRBD2|TRBV28|TRBJ2-4|NA
CASSPGGGGKNIQYF
TGTGCCAGCAGCCCTGGCGGGGGGGGCAAAAACATTCAGTACTTC
>NA|TRBV5-4|TRBJ2-7|NA
CASSRGLHSYEQYF
TGTGCCAGCAGCCGAGGACTACACTCCTACGAGCAGTACTTC
>TRBD2|TRBV11-3|TRBJ2-1|NA
CASSFERGEQFF
TGTGCCAGCAGCTTTGAGCGGGGTGAGCAGTTCTTC
>TRBD1|TRBV5-1|TRBJ1-1|NA
CASSLAGTGEAFF
TGCGCCAGCAGCTTGGCTGGGACAGGTGAAGCTTTCTTT
>TRBD1|TRBV6-6|TRBJ2-1|NA
CASSLSAGTGIYNEQFF
TGTGCCAGCAGTCTCAGTGCCGGGACAGGGATATACAATGAGCAGTTCTTC
>NA|TRBV5-1|TRBJ1-1|NA
CASSLGGISTTEAFF
TGCGCCAGCAGCTTGGGAGGGATCTCGACCACTGAAGCTTTCTTT
>NA|TRBV4-1|TRBJ1-1|few
CASSQAGGLRGMNTEAFF
TGCGCCAGCAGCCAAGCTGGAGGCCTCCGCGGGATGAACACTGAAGCTTTCTTT
>NA|TRBV11-2|TRBJ2-7|NA
CASSQFVNRRGSDEQYF
TGTGCCAGCAGCCAGTTTGTCAACCGCCGGGGATCCGACGAGCAGTACTTC
>NA|TRBV6-6|TRBJ2-7|NA
CASSYEAAYEQYF
TGTGCCAGCAGTTACGAGGCAGCCTACGAGCAGTACTTC
>NA|TRBV30|TRBJ1-5|NA
CAWSQGINQPQHF
TGTGCCTGGAGTCAGGGAATCAATCAGCCCCAGCATTTT
>TRBD1|TRBV30|TRBJ1-2|once
CAWTLGQGSGGYTF
TGTGCCTGGACCCTGGGACAGGGGAGCGGTGGCTACACCTTC
>NA|TRBV6-5|TRBJ1-5|NA
CASGFGGGASVAQHF
TGTGCCAGCGGGTTTGGCGGGGGTGCCTCGGTGGCCCAGCATTTT
>TRBD1|TRBV10-3|TRBJ2-5|NA
CAISARQGAGETQYF
TGTGCCATCAGCGCCCGACAGGGGGCGGGTGAGACCCAGTACTTC
>NA|TRBV28|TRBJ1-5|NA
CASSLYYGKISNQPQHF
TGTGCCAGCAGTTTATATTACGGGAAAATTAGCAATCAGCCCCAGCATTTT
>TRBD1|TRBV24-1|TRBJ1-1|NA
CATSDETTRRDRGPKAFF
TGTGCCACCAGTGATGAAACTACTCGCCGGGACAGGGGGCCCAAAGCTTTCTTT
>NA|TRBV5-6|TRBJ2-7|NA
CASSVQQTLSVRRYEQYF
TGTGCCAGCAGCGTTCAACAGACGCTTTCGGTCAGGAGGTACGAGCAGTACTTC
>NA|TRBV7-9|TRBJ1-6|NA
CASSTYRDGNSPLHF
TGTGCCAGCAGCACGTACAGGGATGGGAATTCACCCCTCCACTTT
>NA|TRBV7-9|TRBJ2-3|NA
CASSLGTGMVSTDTQYF
TGTGCCAGCAGCTTAGGAACAGGGATGGTCAGCACAGATACGCAGTATTTT
>NA|TRBV4-1|TRBJ1-3|NA
CASSPEGGGTGNTIYF
TGCGCCAGCAGCCCCGAGGGAGGGGGAACTGGAAACACCATATATTTT
>NA|TRBV6-1|TRBJ2-3|NA
CASSEQKDTQYF
TGTGCCAGCAGTGAACAGAAAGATACGCAGTATTTT
>TRBD2|TRBV3-1/TRBV3-2|TRBJ2-2|NA
CASSSIWGLYAGELFF
TGTGCCAGCAGCTCCATTTGGGGACTATATGCCGGGGAGCTGTTTTTT
>NA|TRBV4-3|TRBJ1-2|NA
CASSQDIPGNYGYTF
TGCGCCAGCAGCCAAGATATTCCGGGGAACTATGGCTACACCTTC
>TRBD1|TRBV5-1|TRBJ1-1|NA
CASTSSGGVTEAFF
TGCGCCAGCACTTCATCAGGGGGCGTCACTGAAGCTTTCTTT
>NA|TRBV7-9|TRBJ1-1|NA
CASSLGDSLTLGTEAFF
TGTGCCAGCAGCTTAGGCGACAGCCTGACTTTGGGCACTGAAGCTTTCTTT
>NA|TRBV18|TRBJ2-7|NA
CASSLRQSNHEQYF
TGTGCCAGCTCACTTCGACAGTCTAACCACGAGCAGTACTTC
>NA|TRBV4-1|TRBJ1-1|once
CASSQRNQNTEAFF
TGCGCCAGCAGCCAGCGGAACCAGAACACTGAAGCTTTCTTT
>TRBD1|TRBV29-1|TRBJ1-1|NA
CSVPPGQGAEAFF
TGCAGCGTTCCTCCGGGACAGGGCGCTGAAGCTTTCTTT
>NA|TRBV15|TRBJ1-4|NA
CATSREQGPNEKLFF
TGTGCCACCAGCAGAGAACAGGGACCAAATGAAAAACTGTTTTTT
>TRBD1|TRBV30|TRBJ1-6|NA
CAWSVPTGGSSPLHF
TGTGCCTGGAGTGTACCGACAGGGGGAAGTTCACCCCTCCACTTT
>TRBD1|TRBV19|TRBJ1-1|NA
CASSKGRDRGSTEAFF
TGTGCCAGTAGTAAAGGAAGGGACAGGGGTTCCACTGAAGCTTTCTTT
>NA|TRBV6-2/TRBV6-3|TRBJ1-2|NA
CASSWADRTAGYTF
TGTGCCAGCAGTTGGGCAGACAGGACCGCTGGCTACACCTTC
>NA|TRBV30|TRBJ1-6|NA
CAWSVRGSNSPLHF
TGTGCCTGGAGTGTGAGGGGGTCCAATTCACCCCTCCACTTT
>TRBD1|TRBV11-2|TRBJ1-2|NA
CASSSQGRDGTYGYTF
TGTGCCAGCAGCTCACAGGGGCGGGACGGAACATATGGCTACACCTTC
>NA|TRBV28|TRBJ2-7|NA
CASRGAGESEQYF
TGTGCCAGCCGGGGGGCAGGGGAGAGCGAGCAGTACTTC
>TRBD1|TRBV7-9|TRBJ2-7|NA
CASSLDRGWEQYF
TGTGCCAGCAGCTTAGACAGGGGTTGGGAGCAGTACTTC
>TRBD2|TRBV4-2|TRBJ2-1|NA
CASSQDGWLASGVNEQFF
TGTGCCAGCAGCCAAGATGGATGGTTGGCTAGCGGAGTCAATGAGCAGTTCTTC
>NA|TRBV15|TRBJ1-5|NA
CATSRDSRRTSREPQHF
TGTGCCACCAGCAGAGATTCTCGCAGGACTTCTAGGGAGCCCCAGCATTTT
>NA|TRBV10-3|TRBJ1-2|NA
CAGSPGARRGYTF
TGTGCCGGCAGTCCAGGGGCTCGGCGTGGCTACACCTTC
>NA|TRBV7-2|TRBJ1-1|once
CASSLAGGITEAFF
TGTGCCAGCAGCTTAGCTGGCGGGATCACTGAAGCTTTCTTT
>NA|TRBV18|TRBJ1-1|NA
CASSPREGNTEAFF
TGTGCCAGCTCACCGAGGGAGGGAAACACTGAAGCTTTCTTT
>NA|TRBV28|TRBJ1-4|NA
CASSLGGGWEKLFF
TGTGCCAGCAGTTTAGGGGGCGGATGGGAAAAACTGTTTTTT
>NA|TRBV27|TRBJ1-2|NA
CATGSLDRPYGYTF
TGTGCCACCGGTAGCCTGGACAGACCTTATGGCTACACCTTC
>TRBD1|TRBV6-6|TRBJ1-4|few
CASLGQGPEKLFF
TGTGCCAGCCTTGGACAGGGGCCTGAAAAACTGTTTTTT